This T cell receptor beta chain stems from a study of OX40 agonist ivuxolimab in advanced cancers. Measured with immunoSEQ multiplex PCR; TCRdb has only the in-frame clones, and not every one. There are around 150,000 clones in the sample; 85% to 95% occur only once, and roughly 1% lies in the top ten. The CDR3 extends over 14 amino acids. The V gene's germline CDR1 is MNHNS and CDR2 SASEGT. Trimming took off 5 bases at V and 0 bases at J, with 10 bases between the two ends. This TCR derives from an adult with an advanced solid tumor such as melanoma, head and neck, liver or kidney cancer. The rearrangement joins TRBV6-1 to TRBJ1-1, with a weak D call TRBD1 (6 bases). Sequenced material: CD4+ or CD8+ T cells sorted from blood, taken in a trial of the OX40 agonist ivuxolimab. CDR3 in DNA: TGTGCCAGCAGTTCGAGGGGGGTGAACACTGAAGCTTTCTTT. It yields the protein CASSSRGVNTEAFF.